The next 9 T cell receptor beta chains were all read from a single sample in a study of sequential checkpoint blockade in melanoma (dated by TCRdb to the late 2010s). The treatment or condition label, as the study defines it: randomized to nivolumab then ipilimumab (arm A) or the reverse (arm B). Libraries came from the immunoSEQ multiplex PCR assay. What TCRdb holds here is the immuneACCESS table cut down to in-frame rearrangements. Part of the clones is not present; checked against another copy, under half of the missing clones reflect an unresolved V gene, and the others are unexplained. Recorded for this sample are more than 30,000 clones; 86% of them occurred a single time. 22% of the sample rests with the top ten. The sample in question was CD8+ T cells sorted from blood (inferred from file names), obtained from a patient given nivolumab and ipilimumab in sequence. All receptors come from a human donor with melanoma.

The chain combines TRBV27 with TRBJ2-7; weak D call: TRBD2 (6 bases). Per germline, CDR1 MNHEY and CDR2 SMNVEV (reference sequence). V lost 6 bases to trimming and J lost 4 bases, with 10 bases between them. There are 12 residues in the CDR3. The CDR3 reads CASSSGGYEQYF. CDR3 in DNA: TGTGCCAGCAGCTCTGGGGGGTACGAGCAGTACTTC.

V is TRBV28 and J is TRBJ2-4; the D gene is possibly TRBD1 (6 bases). This CDR3 spans 15 amino acids. Germline assignment: CDR1 MDHEN and CDR2 SYDVKM. The V end lost 6 bases, the J end lost 2 bases, and 14 bases lay between the germline ends. The chain's CDR3 is CASSQQGPTKNIQYF. CDR3 DNA sequence: TGTGCCAGCAGCCAACAGGGCCCAACCAAAAACATTCAGTACTTC.

The chain is built from TRBV28 and TRBJ1-2; maybe TRBD1 (5 bases). Germline V gives CDR1 MDHEN, CDR2 SYDVKM. This CDR3 is built from 13 residues. Trimming took off 3 bases at V and 4 bases at J, with 9 bases between the two ends. CDR3 DNA: TGTGCCAGCAGTTTCCAGGGTGTCTATGGCTACACCTTC. Translating it yields CASSFQGVYGYTF.

The rearrangement joins TRBV15 to TRBJ2-7; weak D call: TRBD2 (5 bases). Germline V gene sequence: CDR1 LNHNV, CDR2 YYDKDF (reference sequence). With 5 bases removed from V and 7 bases from J, the gap between germline ends came to 12 bases. The CDR3 runs to 12 residues. The CDR3 coding sequence is TGTGCCACCAGCCTCGGCGAGGGAGAGCAGTACTTC. Translation gives CATSLGEGEQYF.

The chain's CDR3 is CASSAGTGGGYTQYF. CDR3 nucleotide sequence: TGTGCCAGCAGCGCCGGGACAGGGGGAGGCTATACGCAGTATTTT. J is TRBJ2-3 and V is TRBV9; 11 bases map to TRBD1. CDR1 is SGDLS and CDR2 is YYNGEE in the germline V gene. The CDR3 extends over 15 amino acids. Trimming removed 3 bases from V and 7 bases from J; junction bases left unmatched: 7.

The chain combines TRBV27 with TRBJ2-7; D may be TRBD2 (5 bases). Germline lookup yields CDR1 MNHEY and CDR2 SMNVEV (reference sequence). V lost 5 bases, J lost 3 bases, and 14 bases lay in between. This CDR3 has 14 amino acids. CDR3 nucleotide sequence: TGTGCCAGCAGTCCCCTGGACTTATTCTACGAGCAGTACTTC. Residues: CASSPLDLFYEQYF.

Only a few counts were recorded for this clone. The V and J genes are TRBV10-3 and TRBJ2-3, with TRBD2 identical over 9 bases. The CDR3 has 16 residues. Per germline, CDR1 ENHRY and CDR2 SYGVKD. Trimming cost V 0 bases and J 4 bases; bases outside gene matches: 5. CDR3 protein: CAISESPSGAADTQYF. CDR3 nucleotides: TGTGCCATCAGTGAGTCGCCTAGCGGGGCCGCAGATACGCAGTATTTT.

The rearrangement links TRBV14 to TRBJ2-1; 7 bases map to TRBD1. Per germline, CDR1 SGHDN and CDR2 FVKESK. J lost 9 bases, V lost 1 base, and 6 bases had no gene match. This CDR3 is built from 14 residues. CDR3 loop: CASSQAQGWIEQFF. The CDR3 DNA reads TGTGCCAGCAGCCAAGCACAGGGGTGGATTGAGCAGTTCTTC.

CDR3 in DNA: TGTGCCAGCAGTTTGGTCTACAATCAGCCCCAGCATTTT. Protein sequence: CASSLVYNQPQHF. The J gene is TRBJ1-5, the V gene TRBV27, with D unresolved. Germline CDR1 MNHEY, CDR2 SMNVEV (reference sequence). This CDR3 comprises 13 residues. V lost 3 bases and J lost 3, with 6 bases in between.